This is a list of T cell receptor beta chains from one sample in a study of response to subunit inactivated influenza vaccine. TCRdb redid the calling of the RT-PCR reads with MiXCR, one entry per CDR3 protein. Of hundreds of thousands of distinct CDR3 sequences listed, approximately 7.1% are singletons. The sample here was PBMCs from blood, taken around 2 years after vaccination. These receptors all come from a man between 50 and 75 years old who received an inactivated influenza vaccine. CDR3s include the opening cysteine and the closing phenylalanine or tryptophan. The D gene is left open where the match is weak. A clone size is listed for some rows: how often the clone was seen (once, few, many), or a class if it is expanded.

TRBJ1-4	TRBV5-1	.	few	CASSLWTGPNEKLFF	TGCGCCAGCAGCTTGTGGACGGGGCCTAATGAAAAACTGTTTTTT
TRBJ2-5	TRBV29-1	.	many	CSVGKDQETQYF	TGCAGCGTTGGGAAGGATCAAGAGACCCAGTACTTC
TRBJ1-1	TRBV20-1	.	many	CSAIQPLNTEAFF	TGCAGTGCTATTCAGCCATTAAACACTGAAGCTTTCTTT
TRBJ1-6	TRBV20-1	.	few	CSARVGVRLLNSPLHF	TGCAGTGCTAGAGTCGGCGTAAGACTCCTCAATTCACCCCTCCACTTT
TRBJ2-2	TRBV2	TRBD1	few	CASSRTGTTGELFF	TGTGCCAGTTCGAGGACAGGGACCACCGGGGAGCTGTTTTTT
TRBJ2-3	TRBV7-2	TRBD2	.	CASSKTSGRAALDTQYF	TGTGCCAGCAGCAAAACTAGCGGGAGGGCCGCTTTGGATACGCAGTATTTT
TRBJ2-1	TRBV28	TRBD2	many	CASRYSDGGSEQFF	TGTGCCAGCCGATATTCCGACGGGGGGAGTGAGCAGTTCTTC
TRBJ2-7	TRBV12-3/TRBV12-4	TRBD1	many	CASRPGQGGYEQYF	TGTGCCAGCAGGCCGGGACAGGGGGGGTACGAGCAGTACTTC
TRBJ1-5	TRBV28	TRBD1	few	CASSFQVNRGNQPQHF	TGTGCCAGCAGTTTCCAGGTCAACAGGGGAAATCAGCCCCAGCATTTT
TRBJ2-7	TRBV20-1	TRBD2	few	CSATKIAGGLNSYEQYF	TGCAGTGCCACTAAGATCGCGGGGGGTTTAAATTCCTACGAGCAGTACTTC
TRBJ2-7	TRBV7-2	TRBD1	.	CASSLVGQGSYEQYF	TGTGCCAGCAGCTTAGTGGGACAGGGATCCTACGAGCAGTACTTC
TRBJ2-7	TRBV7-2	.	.	CASSGNGYEQYF	TGTGCCAGCAGCGGCAACGGTTACGAGCAGTACTTC
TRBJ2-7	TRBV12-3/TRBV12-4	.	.	CASSSRGGTGTGYEQYF	TGTGCCAGCAGTTCCCGCGGGGGGACAGGTACCGGCTACGAGCAGTACTTC
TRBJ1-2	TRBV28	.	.	CASTLTGNFYGYTF	TGTGCCAGCACCCTAACAGGGAATTTCTATGGCTACACCTTC